These 13 T cell receptor beta chains were all obtained from the same sample, sequenced in a study of shared clonotypes between healthy human individuals. The protocol was immunoSEQ multiplex PCR, while the TCRdb copy is restricted to in-frame clones and leaves out a portion. The sample shows millions of clones, just over 90% of them seen only once. Material: naive CD4+ T cells sorted from blood. Subset defined: CD45RA+ positively selected. The receptors shown here come from a man aged 18 to 29 in good health.

The chain carries TRBV7-8 and TRBJ1-5, with D perhaps matching TRBD1 (6 bases). Trimming shortened V by 2 bases and J by 3 bases, and 11 bases separated the two germline ends. The germline V gene encodes CDR1 SGHVS and CDR2 FQNEAQ. The CDR3 length is 15 residues. CDR3 DNA: TGTGCCAGCAGCTTACTTACAGGGACCAATCAGCCCCAGCATTTT. Translation gives CASSLLTGTNQPQHF.

The chain employs TRBV30 and TRBJ1-4; D may be TRBD1 (5 bases). Germline loops: CDR1 GTSNPN, CDR2 SVGIG (reference sequence). Trimming took off 1 base at V and 3 bases at J, with 12 bases between the two ends. This CDR3 is 15 amino acids long. Here the CDR3 reads CAWSGLTAPNEKLFF. Here the CDR3 DNA reads TGTGCCTGGAGTGGACTGACAGCCCCTAATGAAAAACTGTTTTTT.

V is TRBV15 and J is TRBJ1-2, with 9 bases identical to TRBD1. The length of the CDR3 is 15 residues. Germline trimming cut 0 bases from V and 4 bases from J; bases unmatched to any gene: 3. The germline CDR1 and CDR2 sequences are LNHNV and YYDKDF (reference sequence). CDR3 protein: CATSRETGGAYGYTF. The CDR3 DNA reads TGTGCCACCAGCAGAGAGACAGGGGGTGCCTATGGCTACACCTTC.

The chain is built from TRBV30 and TRBJ1-3; D is unresolved. V was clipped by 0 bases and J by 0 bases, with 9 bases between them. The CDR3 spans 15 residues. Germline CDR1 is GTSNPN and CDR2 is SVGIG (reference sequence). In nucleotides, the CDR3 is TGTGCCTGGAGTGTAGGACTGTACTCTGGAAACACCATATATTTT. This gives the protein CAWSVGLYSGNTIYF.

This chain joins TRBV28 and TRBJ1-3; weak D call: TRBD1 (6 bases). V lost 6 bases, J lost 0 bases, and 15 bases lay in between. Looked up from germline, CDR1 is MDHEN and CDR2 is SYDVKM. The CDR3 consists of 16 residues. Written as DNA, the CDR3 is TGTGCCAGCAGCCCGGGGGGGCAGAGCTCTGGAAACACCATATATTTT. This codes for CASSPGGQSSGNTIYF.

This chain links TRBV19 with TRBJ1-2, with D unresolved. CDR3 length equals 16 residues. Germline V CDR1 and CDR2: LNHDA, SQIVND (reference sequence). Between the trimmed V and J ends, which lost 6 bases and 0 bases, there was a span of 17 bases. The DNA for the CDR3 is TGTGCCAGTAGCCGGAACGGTCAGGCGTCTAACTATGGCTACACCTTC. It encodes CASSRNGQASNYGYTF.

The rearrangement links TRBV18 to TRBJ1-4, with 8 bases lining up with TRBD1. V shed 0 bases and J 8 bases; nucleotides not matched to a gene: 5. This CDR3 is 15 amino acids long. Germline V gene data show CDR1 as KGHSH and CDR2 as LQKENI. As DNA, the CDR3 is TGTGCCAGCTCACCACCGACAGGGGACAGGGAAAAACTGTTTTTT. It yields the protein CASSPPTGDREKLFF.

The gene calls are TRBV9 and TRBJ1-2; TRBD1 aligns across 7 bases. Per the germline V gene, CDR1 is SGDLS and CDR2 is YYNGEE. This CDR3 is 14 amino acids long. V gave up 4 bases and J gave up 7 bases; unmatched junction bases: 10. CDR3 bases: TGTGCCAGCAGCACCGGACAGGAGTTAAGTGGCTACACCTTC. It yields the protein CASSTGQELSGYTF.

V gene TRBV11-2 combines with J gene TRBJ2-5, with 7 bases aligning to TRBD2. Germline V gene data show CDR1 as SGHAT and CDR2 as FQNNGV. This CDR3 contains 15 residues. Trimming took 6 bases from V and 1 from J; bases not matched to a gene: 8. The CDR3 is CASRPWGGAQETQYF. The CDR3 DNA reads as TGTGCCAGCAGGCCCTGGGGAGGGGCCCAAGAGACCCAGTACTTC.

The chain's CDR3 is CASRSGRGPYNEQFF. The CDR3 DNA is TGTGCCAGTAGATCCGGGCGGGGGCCCTACAATGAGCAGTTCTTC. This chain uses TRBV19 with TRBJ2-1; D may be TRBD2 (7 bases). Trimming shortened V by 6 bases and J by 2 bases, and 14 bases separated the two germline ends. CDR1 and CDR2 (germline): LNHDA, SQIVND (reference sequence). This CDR3 is 15 amino acids long.

The table lists this clone with a count of one. The chain is built from TRBV6-5 and TRBJ1-2; D may be TRBD1 (5 bases). Trimming stripped 6 bases from V and 3 bases from J, with 14 bases between. Germline values: CDR1 MNHEY, CDR2 SVGAGI. This CDR3 spans 14 amino acids. The CDR3, as DNA: TGTGCCAGCAGGGGCACGGTGGGGGACTATGGCTACACCTTC. As protein: CASRGTVGDYGYTF.

With respect to this clone: The sample holds other DNA sequences that translate to the same CDR3. This chain uses TRBV20-1 with TRBJ1-1; no clear D gene. This CDR3 is built from 11 residues. Germline V gene data show CDR1 as DFQATT and CDR2 as SNEGSKA (reference sequence). V lost 4 bases to trimming and J lost 2 bases, with 5 bases between them. The CDR3 DNA sequence: TGCAGTGCTATCGTAAACACTGAAGCTTTCTTT. This codes for CSAIVNTEAFF.

This chain connects TRBV5-1 to TRBJ2-3; D is perhaps TRBD1 (6 bases). With 4 bases removed from V and 4 bases from J, the gap between germline ends came to 16 bases. The CDR3 has 15 residues. The germline V gene encodes CDR1 SGHRS and CDR2 YFSETQ. CDR3 coding DNA: TGCGCCAGCAGCCTGGAAGGGACACGTCCAGATACGCAGTATTTT. Its translation is CASSLEGTRPDTQYF.